Listed below are T cell receptor beta chains from one sample, sequenced in a study of beta chain features in type 1 diabetes. Profiled with immunoSEQ multiplex PCR; TCRdb holds only in-frame clones, not every one. Here the sample spans a few hundred thousand clones, about 15% being singletons. Material: naive CD4+ T cells from blood. The receptors shown here come from a woman younger than 35 in good health. CDR3s include the opening cysteine and the closing phenylalanine or tryptophan. The D gene is left open where the match is weak. Expanded clones are given a class, and other clones once, few, many or no size at all.

clone_size,v_call,d_call,j_call,cdr3_length,cdr3_aa,cdr3_nt
-,TRBV6-4,TRBD1,TRBJ1-5,17,CASGGTGEDLGNQPQHF,TGTGCCAGCGGGGGGACAGGGGAGGATTTAGGCAATCAGCCCCAGCATTTT
-,TRBV30,-,TRBJ2-3,15,CAWSVNRAPTDTQYF,TGTGCCTGGAGTGTAAACAGGGCTCCCACAGATACGCAGTATTTT
-,TRBV4-1,-,TRBJ1-2,14,CASSQTGTGGRFTF,TGCGCCAGCAGCCAAACCGGGACGGGGGGAAGATTCACCTTC
few,TRBV6-6,-,TRBJ2-1,14,CASSYFQGPNEQFF,TGTGCCAGCAGTTACTTCCAGGGGCCTAATGAGCAGTTCTTC
few,TRBV19,TRBD1,TRBJ2-7,14,CASSIGQGVHEQYF,TGTGCCAGTAGTATCGGACAGGGAGTGCACGAGCAGTACTTC
few,TRBV4-3,-,TRBJ2-1,13,CASSQVQGHEQFF,TGCGCCAGCAGCCAGGTACAGGGTCATGAGCAGTTCTTC
-,TRBV5-1,-,TRBJ1-5,14,CASSLDGGPQPQHF,TGCGCCAGCAGCTTGGACGGGGGGCCTCAGCCCCAGCATTTT
-,TRBV29-1,TRBD1,TRBJ1-5,15,CSVATRTGSNQPQHF,TGCAGCGTTGCAACAAGGACAGGGTCGAATCAGCCCCAGCATTTT
-,TRBV14,TRBD1,TRBJ2-7,15,CASSFGQVRSYEQYF,TGTGCCAGCAGCTTCGGACAGGTGAGGTCCTACGAGCAGTACTTC
-,TRBV29-1,TRBD1,TRBJ1-2,15,CSVVQGTGFVYGYTF,TGCAGCGTTGTGCAGGGGACAGGGTTCGTTTATGGCTACACCTTC
few,TRBV19,-,TRBJ2-7,14,CASSIAGIVYEQYF,TGTGCCAGTAGTATAGCAGGAATCGTCTACGAGCAGTACTTC
-,TRBV18,TRBD2,TRBJ2-1,15,CASSPGSGRPNEQFF,TGTGCCAGCTCCCCCGGTAGCGGGAGGCCCAATGAGCAGTTCTTC
-,TRBV7-2,TRBD2,TRBJ2-3,16,CASSLTSGVSTDTQYF,TGTGCCAGCAGCTTAACTAGCGGGGTTAGCACAGATACGCAGTATTTT
-,TRBV18,-,TRBJ1-2,14,CASSPAGDGNGYTF,TGTGCCAGCTCACCGGCAGGGGACGGTAATGGCTACACCTTC
few,TRBV30,-,TRBJ2-3,13,CAWTPDRRGTQYF,TGTGCCTGGACCCCCGACCGGCGGGGTACGCAGTATTTT
few,TRBV30,-,TRBJ1-3,12,CAWTGSGNTIYF,TGTGCCTGGACAGGGTCGGGAAACACCATATATTTT
-,TRBV4-2,TRBD1,TRBJ1-4,16,CASSRRDSATNEKLFF,TGTGCCAGCAGCCGCCGGGACAGTGCAACTAATGAAAAACTGTTTTTT
-,TRBV7-2,-,TRBJ2-5,13,CASRGGEIGTQYF,TGTGCCAGCCGAGGGGGGGAAATAGGGACCCAGTACTTC
few,TRBV29-1,-,TRBJ1-1,14,CSVEGRAGWTEAFF,TGCAGCGTTGAAGGTCGGGCGGGGTGGACTGAAGCTTTCTTT
-,TRBV9,-,TRBJ1-3,15,CASSDRQTSGNTIYF,TGTGCCAGCAGCGACAGGCAAACCTCTGGAAACACCATATATTTT
few,TRBV7-2,-,TRBJ2-3,15,CASSWRVLSTDTQYF,TGTGCCAGCAGCTGGAGGGTCCTCAGCACAGATACGCAGTATTTT
few,TRBV5-4,TRBD1,TRBJ2-5,16,CASSPDGTGYGETQYF,TGTGCCAGCAGCCCGGATGGGACAGGGTACGGAGAGACCCAGTACTTC
-,TRBV5-4,-,TRBJ2-3,16,CASSLGGPGRADTQYF,TGTGCCAGCAGCTTGGGCGGTCCGGGAAGGGCGGATACGCAGTATTTT
few,TRBV5-1,-,TRBJ2-1,11,CASNARNEQFF,TGCGCCAGCAATGCGCGTAATGAGCAGTTCTTC
-,TRBV30,-,TRBJ2-1,14,CASSASGYYNEQFF,TGTGCTTCATCCGCCAGCGGGTACTACAATGAGCAGTTCTTC
few,TRBV6-6,-,TRBJ2-1,12,CASSSSGDEQFF,TGTGCCAGCAGCTCCTCCGGAGATGAGCAGTTCTTC
-,TRBV28,-,TRBJ1-1,14,CASSFSGVSTEAFF,TGTGCCAGCAGTTTTTCGGGAGTGAGCACTGAAGCTTTCTTT
-,TRBV7-3,TRBD2,TRBJ2-1,14,CASHPSGRGNEQFF,TGTGCCAGTCACCCTAGCGGGAGAGGCAATGAGCAGTTCTTC
few,TRBV4-3,TRBD1,TRBJ2-7,14,CASSPGQGSYEQYF,TGCGCCAGCAGCCCGGGACAGGGCTCCTACGAGCAGTACTTC
-,TRBV29-1,TRBD2,TRBJ2-7,12,CSRLADSYEQYF,TGCAGCAGACTAGCGGACTCCTACGAGCAGTACTTC
-,TRBV19,-,TRBJ1-5,14,CASRPRQDNQPQHF,TGTGCCAGCCGTCCGAGACAAGACAATCAGCCCCAGCATTTT
-,TRBV19,TRBD2,TRBJ2-7,16,CASSTPIAGAVYEQYF,TGTGCCAGTAGTACCCCCATAGCGGGAGCCGTCTACGAGCAGTACTTC
few,TRBV29-1,TRBD1,TRBJ1-1,17,CSVDSPRGQGADTEAFF,TGCAGCGTTGACAGCCCCCGGGGACAGGGGGCGGACACTGAAGCTTTCTTT
-,TRBV4-2,-,TRBJ1-2,13,CASSQGAGYGYTF,TGTGCCAGCAGCCAAGGTGCAGGCTATGGCTACACCTTC
-,TRBV30,TRBD2,TRBJ2-3,16,CAWSGRLALSTDTQYF,TGTGCCTGGAGCGGACGACTAGCGCTAAGCACAGATACGCAGTATTTT
-,TRBV4-2,TRBD1,TRBJ1-1,15,CASSQVQGRNTEAFF,TGTGCCAGCAGCCAAGTACAGGGGCGAAACACTGAAGCTTTCTTT
-,TRBV7-9,TRBD2,TRBJ2-7,17,CASSRRTGTSGGYEQYF,TGTGCCAGCAGCCGCCGGACCGGGACTAGCGGAGGCTACGAGCAGTACTTC
few,TRBV28,TRBD1,TRBJ2-7,13,CASIPGQSYEQYF,TGTGCCAGCATCCCGGGACAGTCCTACGAGCAGTACTTC
-,TRBV5-1,TRBD2,TRBJ2-2,15,CASSLDASGSRELFF,TGCGCCAGCAGCTTGGATGCTAGCGGGAGTAGGGAGCTGTTTTTT
few,TRBV15,TRBD2,TRBJ2-3,16,CATSGKQREGQDTQYF,TGTGCCACCAGCGGAAAACAGCGGGAGGGCCAGGATACGCAGTATTTT
-,TRBV18,TRBD2,TRBJ2-5,15,CASSPEGSGSHPRDF,TGTGCCAGCTCACCAGAAGGAAGCGGGAGCCACCCCCGGGACTTC
-,TRBV5-6,TRBD2,TRBJ2-3,17,CASSRGPTSGRTDTQYF,TGTGCCAGCAGCCGAGGACCAACTAGCGGGAGAACAGATACGCAGTATTTT